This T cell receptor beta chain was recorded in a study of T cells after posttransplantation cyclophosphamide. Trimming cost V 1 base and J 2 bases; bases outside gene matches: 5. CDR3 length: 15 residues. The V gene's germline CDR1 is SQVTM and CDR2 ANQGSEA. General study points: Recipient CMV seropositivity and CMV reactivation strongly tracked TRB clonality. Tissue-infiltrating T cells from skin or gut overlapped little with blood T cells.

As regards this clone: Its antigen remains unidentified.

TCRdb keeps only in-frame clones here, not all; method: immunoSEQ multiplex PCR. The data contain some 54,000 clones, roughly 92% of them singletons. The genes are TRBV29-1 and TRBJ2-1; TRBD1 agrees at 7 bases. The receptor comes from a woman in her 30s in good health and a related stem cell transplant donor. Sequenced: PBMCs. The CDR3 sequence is CSVEARGGAYNEQFF. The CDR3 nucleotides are TGCAGCGTTGAAGCCCGAGGGGGCGCCTACAATGAGCAGTTCTTC.